Each of the 32 T cell receptor beta chains below was sequenced from the same sample in a study of T cell responses to AZD1222 COVID-19 vaccine. Assay used: immunoSEQ multiplex PCR; TCRdb lists only in-frame clones, some missing. Of 150,000 to 200,000 clones listed, 90% are singletons. This specimen consisted of peripheral blood, obtained on day 0 of AZD1222 vaccination. Every receptor here comes from an adult in good health.

This clone is a singleton in its sample. The V gene is TRBV19, the J gene TRBJ2-7; D uncertain. The CDR3 sequence is 15 residues long. V lost 3 bases and J lost 0, with 12 bases in between. The germline V gene encodes CDR1 LNHDA and CDR2 SQIVND (reference sequence). As DNA, the CDR3 is TGTGCCAGTAGTATGGGTCAAAGTAGCTCCTACGAGCAGTACTTC. As protein: CASSMGQSSSYEQYF.

The table lists this clone with a count of one. The chain employs TRBV7-9 and TRBJ1-1; D is unresolved. Trimming shortened V by 5 bases and J by 1 base, and 17 bases separated the two germline ends. The CDR3 totals 16 residues. Germline V gene sequence: CDR1 SEHNR, CDR2 FQNEAQ (reference sequence). The CDR3 DNA reads as TGTGCCAGCAGCCCCCTCCTGGGCGGCCCGAACACTGAAGCTTTCTTT. Its translation is CASSPLLGGPNTEAFF.

This clone turned up a few times. The V and J genes are TRBV10-3 and TRBJ2-7; unclear D gene. In germline, CDR1 is ENHRY, CDR2 SYGVKD. The CDR3 has 17 residues. V was pared by 0 bases and J by 2 bases, with 17 bases between. CDR3 residues: CAISESGRSGSAYEQYF. In DNA form, the CDR3 reads TGTGCCATCAGTGAGTCGGGCAGATCGGGTTCGGCCTACGAGCAGTACTTC.

The chain is built from TRBV7-8 and TRBJ2-7, with a possible D match to TRBD1 (6 bases). Trimming pared 3 bases from V and 6 bases from J, leaving 15 bases between. The CDR3 is 14 amino acids. Germline assignment: CDR1 SGHVS and CDR2 FQNEAQ. CDR3 in DNA: TGTGCCAGCAGCTTTCCTACAGACAGGCTCGAGCAGTACTTC. Translating it yields CASSFPTDRLEQYF.

This chain links TRBV24-1 with TRBJ2-2; 11 bases agree with TRBD2. This CDR3 is 17 amino acids long. Germline V gene lookup returns CDR1 KGHDR and CDR2 SFDVKD. V shed 2 bases, J shed 1 base, and the junction held 2 bases outside the gene matches. This CDR3 reads CATSDSGLAGNTGELFF. CDR3 DNA sequence: TGTGCCACCAGTGATTCCGGACTAGCGGGGAACACCGGGGAGCTGTTTTTT.

The chain employs TRBV2 and TRBJ1-5, with TRBD1 identical over 10 bases. The CDR3 sequence is 16 residues long. Looked up from germline, CDR1 is SNHLY and CDR2 is FYNNEI. V lost 6 bases and J lost 7; bases outside the gene matches: 12. CDR3 protein: CASRPSGGQGSQPQHF. The CDR3 nucleotides are TGTGCCAGCAGACCCTCGGGGGGACAGGGGAGCCAGCCCCAGCATTTT.

This chain joins TRBV6-4 and TRBJ2-3, with D possibly called TRBD1 or TRBD2 (5 bases each). From germline, CDR1 is MRHNA and CDR2 SNTAGT. CDR3 size: 16 residues. Trimming removed 6 bases at V and 1 base at J, with 17 bases between. CDR3 nucleotide sequence: TGTGCCAGCAGCGCTTTCCCGGGGCGCGGCACAGATACGCAGTATTTT. It encodes CASSAFPGRGTDTQYF.

This clone was seen once. The V call is TRBV2, the J call TRBJ2-1, with D possibly TRBD2 on 5 matching bases. The CDR3 runs to 13 residues. The V end lost 6 bases, the J end lost 4 bases, and 10 bases lay between the germline ends. CDR1 and CDR2 (germline): SNHLY, FYNNEI. CDR3 coding DNA: TGTGCCAGCAGAGAGACTATTTACAATGAGCAGTTCTTC. Translating gives CASRETIYNEQFF. The whole variable domain, remainder taken from reference TRBV2 and TRBJ2-1, is EPEVTQTPSHQVTQMGQEVILRCVPISNHLYFYWYRQILGQKVEFLVSFYNNEISEKSEIFDDQFSVERPDGSNFTLKIRSTKLEDSAMYFCASRETIYNEQFFGPGTRLTVL.

J is TRBJ1-2 and V is TRBV23-1, with D possibly TRBD1 on 6 matching bases. TRBV23-1 falls under the ORF class, with uncertain function. V was clipped by 3 bases and J by 0 bases, with 17 bases between them. This CDR3 contains 17 residues. The CDR3, as DNA: TGCGCCAGCAGTCACGGGGACACCGCAAGTTCTAACTATGGCTACACCTTC. As protein: CASSHGDTASSNYGYTF.

The chain is built from TRBV4-1 and TRBJ1-5; 7 bases fit TRBD1. Germline CDR1 MGHRA, CDR2 YSYEKL. The CDR3 is 15 residues long. The V and J ends lost 0 bases and 3 bases, in that order; junction bases with no gene match: 2. The CDR3 protein is CASSQEGQLNQPQHF. CDR3 DNA sequence: TGCGCCAGCAGCCAAGAGGGACAGCTCAATCAGCCCCAGCATTTT.

The rearrangement links TRBV4-1 to TRBJ2-7; either TRBD1 or TRBD2 may supply D (7 bases each). This CDR3 comprises 15 residues. Trimming left V 2 bases short and J 4 bases short, with 15 bases between. The germline gives CDR1 MGHRA, CDR2 YSYEKL. The CDR3 region is CASSQQGQGGYEQYF. As DNA, the CDR3 is TGCGCCAGCAGCCAACAAGGGCAGGGGGGGTACGAGCAGTACTTC.

The rearrangement links TRBV9 to TRBJ2-5; D gene unclear. The germline gives CDR1 SGDLS, CDR2 YYNGEE. The CDR3 has 13 amino acids. Trimming left V 3 bases short and J 0 bases short, with 6 bases between. This CDR3 reads CASSANYQETQYF. CDR3 nucleotides: TGTGCCAGCAGCGCCAATTACCAAGAGACCCAGTACTTC. The whole variable domain, remainder taken from reference TRBV9 and TRBJ2-5, is DSGVTQTPKHLITATGQRVTLRCSPRSGDLSVYWYQQSLDQGLQFLIQYYNGEERAKGNILERFSAQQFPDLHSELNLSSLELGDSALYFCASSANYQETQYFGPGTRLLVL.

The chain has TRBV9 and TRBJ2-7, with TRBD1 as a possible D gene (6 bases). The CDR3 runs to 15 residues. From germline, CDR1 is SGDLS and CDR2 YYNGEE. The V end lost 4 bases, the J end lost 0 bases, and 14 bases lay between the germline ends. For the CDR3, the DNA is TGTGCCAGCAGCCCTCAGGGGACGGCCTCCTACGAGCAGTACTTC. As protein: CASSPQGTASYEQYF.

CDR3 amino acids: CASSLSRGTEAFF. The CDR3 coding sequence is TGTGCCAGCAGTTTAAGCAGGGGCACTGAAGCTTTCTTT. The chain recombines TRBV12-3 or TRBV12-4 with TRBJ1-1; tentative D call: TRBD1 (6 bases). The CDR3 consists of 13 residues. Trimming took off 2 bases at V and 4 bases at J, with 8 bases between the two ends.

This clone has just one count. V is TRBV9 and J is TRBJ2-3, with a tentative D call TRBD2 (6 bases). The germline V gene has CDR1 SGDLS and CDR2 YYNGEE. Trimming pared 3 bases from V and 8 bases from J, leaving 19 bases between. This CDR3 is built from 15 residues. The DNA for the CDR3 is TGTGCCAGCAGCGAGGACCAAGGGTTGCGGGGTACGCAGTATTTT. It yields the protein CASSEDQGLRGTQYF.

V usage is TRBV4-1 and J usage is TRBJ1-3; D unresolved. Per germline, CDR1 MGHRA and CDR2 YSYEKL. The CDR3 is 15 residues long. V lost 0 bases and J lost 0, with 6 bases in between. CDR3 nucleotides: TGCGCCAGCAGCCAAGATGGAAACTCTGGAAACACCATATATTTT. This codes for CASSQDGNSGNTIYF.

V usage is TRBV7-2 and J usage is TRBJ1-3, with D possibly being TRBD1 (5 bases). V was pared by 5 bases and J by 0 bases, with 11 bases between. The CDR3 length is 15 residues. Germline V gene data show CDR1 as SGHTA and CDR2 as FQGNSA. CDR3: CASSPVTASGNTIYF. As DNA, the CDR3 is TGTGCCAGCAGCCCGGTGACAGCCTCTGGAAACACCATATATTTT.

The V gene is TRBV25-1, the J gene TRBJ1-2, with TRBD1 matching over 7 bases. The V and J ends lost 10 bases and 4 bases, in that order; junction bases with no gene match: 6. Germline assignment: CDR1 MGHDK and CDR2 SYGVNS. This CDR3 is built from 12 residues. CDR3 nucleotide sequence: TGTGCCACCCGGGACAGCCCCTATGGCTACACCTTC. Protein product: CATRDSPYGYTF.

The chain recombines TRBV5-6 with TRBJ2-3; 7 bases line up with TRBD2. This CDR3 has 14 residues. The germline CDR1 and CDR2 sequences are SGHDT and YYEEEE. V lost 4 bases to trimming and J lost 0 bases; unmatched junction nucleotides: 2. The CDR3 loop reads CASSRGSSTDTQYF. CDR3 nucleotide sequence: TGTGCCAGCAGCCGCGGGAGTAGCACAGATACGCAGTATTTT.

CDR3 sequence reads: CASSLRLAGAQETQYF. The CDR3 nucleotides are TGTGCCAGCAGCTTACGACTAGCGGGGGCCCAAGAGACCCAGTACTTC. This chain uses TRBV7-6 with TRBJ2-5; TRBD2 aligns across 12 bases. CDR1 and CDR2 (germline): SGHVS, FNYEAQ. The CDR3 is made up of 16 amino acids. J lost 1 base, V lost 2 bases, and 2 bases had no gene match. Variable domain in full (rest from reference TRBV7-6 and TRBJ2-5): GAGVSQSPRYKVTKRGQDVALRCDPISGHVSLYWYRQALGQGPEFLTYFNYEAQQDKSGLPNDRFSAERPEGSISTLTIQRTEQRDSAMYRCASSLRLAGAQETQYFGPGTRLLVL.

The genes are TRBV5-1 and TRBJ2-7; a weak D match, TRBD2 (6 bases). The length of the CDR3 is 13 residues. Germline-derived CDR1 and CDR2 are SGHRS and YFSETQ. Trimming pared 4 bases from V and 3 bases from J, leaving 11 bases between. CDR3 nucleotide sequence: TGCGCCAGCAGCGGGCTAGCGAACTACGAGCAGTACTTC. Translated, it gives CASSGLANYEQYF.

The chain links TRBV5-1 to TRBJ1-4; weak D call: TRBD1 (5 bases). V shed 4 bases and J shed 7 bases, with 17 bases lying between them. The CDR3 has 15 amino acids. In germline, CDR1 is SGHRS, CDR2 YFSETQ. CDR3 sequence: CASSRLTGPSEKLFF. DNA for the CDR3: TGCGCCAGCAGCCGCCTAACGGGACCTAGTGAAAAACTGTTTTTT.

The V and J genes are TRBV5-1 and TRBJ2-5, with D possibly being TRBD1 (6 bases). The germline V and J ends were trimmed by 3 bases and 3 bases, with 9 bases remaining between them. The CDR3 sequence is 13 residues long. Per germline, CDR1 SGHRS and CDR2 YFSETQ. CDR3: CASSSQGEETQYF. The CDR3, as DNA: TGCGCCAGCAGCTCACAGGGAGAAGAGACCCAGTACTTC.

The V and J genes are TRBV2 and TRBJ2-5; 7 bases are shared with TRBD1. This CDR3 contains 12 residues. The V gene end was trimmed by 10 bases and the J gene end by 3 bases; junction bases not matched to a gene: 5. Germline values: CDR1 SNHLY, CDR2 FYNNEI. The CDR3 DNA is TGTGCCACCACAGGGGATGAAGAGACCCAGTACTTC. The encoded protein is CATTGDEETQYF. The variable domain in full, with the rest retrieved from reference TRBV2 and TRBJ2-5, is EPEVTQTPSHQVTQMGQEVILRCVPISNHLYFYWYRQILGQKVEFLVSFYNNEISEKSEIFDDQFSVERPDGSNFTLKIRSTKLEDSAMYFCATTGDEETQYFGPGTRLLVL.

Written as DNA, the CDR3 is TGTGCCAGCTCACGGGGCGGATCCTACGAGCAGTACTTC. The encoded protein is CASSRGGSYEQYF. This rearrangement joins TRBV9 to TRBJ2-7; D may match TRBD1 or TRBD2 (5 bases each). CDR1 is SGDLS and CDR2 is YYNGEE in the germline V gene. Trimming took 7 bases from V and 1 from J, leaving 12 bases between them. This CDR3 contains 13 residues.

The chain uses TRBV7-2 and TRBJ2-7; either TRBD1 or TRBD2 may supply D (5 bases each). The CDR3 has 14 amino acids. The germline V and J ends were trimmed by 6 bases and 2 bases, with 14 bases remaining between them. Germline V gene sequence: CDR1 SGHTA, CDR2 FQGNSA. The CDR3 is CASSYRDGPYEQYF. The CDR3 nucleotides read TGTGCCAGCAGTTACCGGGACGGCCCCTACGAGCAGTACTTC.

In this sample, this clone turned up once. This chain links TRBV5-5 with TRBJ2-3; maybe TRBD2 (7 bases). CDR3 length: 15 residues. Trimming took off 0 bases at V and 13 bases at J, with 21 bases between the two ends. Per the germline V gene, CDR1 is SGHKS and CDR2 is YYEKEE (reference sequence). The CDR3 nucleotides read TGTGCCAGCAGCTTGGTTCTTGCGGGGGCCCCGGGGGAGTATTTT. As protein: CASSLVLAGAPGEYF.

The chain joins TRBV30 to TRBJ1-6; a weak D match, TRBD1 (5 bases). The V and J ends lost 0 bases and 11 bases respectively, with 14 bases between them. The CDR3 spans 14 residues. Per the germline V gene, CDR1 is GTSNPN and CDR2 is SVGIG (reference sequence). The CDR3 reads CAWSVAGGSAPLHF. CDR3 nucleotide sequence: TGTGCCTGGAGTGTAGCGGGGGGATCTGCACCCCTCCACTTT. The full variable domain, in which reference TRBV30 and TRBJ1-6 provide the parts outside the CDR3, is SQTIHQWPATLVQPVGSPLSLECTVEGTSNPNLYWYRQAAGRGLQLLFYSVGIGQISSEVPQNLSASRPQDRQFILSSKKLLLSDSGFYLCAWSVAGGSAPLHFGNGTRLTVT.

The chain employs TRBV6-5 and TRBJ1-1, with D possibly TRBD1 on 5 matching bases. Trimming removed 6 bases at V and 5 bases at J, with 13 bases between. The CDR3 runs to 13 residues. CDR1 is MNHEY and CDR2 is SVGAGI in the germline V gene. The CDR3 coding sequence is TGTGCCAGCAGAGAGACAGAGGGGACTGAAGCTTTCTTT. Translation gives CASRETEGTEAFF.

This sequence joins TRBV19 and TRBJ1-2; a weak D match, TRBD1 (6 bases). V gave up 5 bases and J gave up 7 bases, with 17 bases separating them. The CDR3 is 14 residues long. Germline assignment: CDR1 LNHDA and CDR2 SQIVND (reference sequence). Here the CDR3 reads CASSGTGNIRGYTF. For the CDR3, the DNA is TGTGCCAGTAGTGGAACAGGGAATATTCGTGGCTACACCTTC. Complete variable domain (other parts from reference TRBV19 and TRBJ1-2): DGGITQSPKYLFRKEGQNVTLSCEQNLNHDAMYWYRQDPGQGLRLIYYSQIVNDFQKGDIAEGYSVSREKKESFPLTVTSAQKNPTAFYLCASSGTGNIRGYTFGSGTRLTVV.

J is TRBJ2-4 and V is TRBV5-8, with a weak D call TRBD2 (7 bases). The CDR3 totals 15 residues. The germline gives CDR1 SGHTS, CDR2 YDEGEE. Trimming left V 5 bases short and J 0 bases short, with 12 bases between. The CDR3 DNA reads as TGTGCCAGCAGGGAGGGGGGGTTAGCCAAAAACATTCAGTACTTC. Its protein is CASREGGLAKNIQYF.

This sequence joins TRBV7-9 and TRBJ1-1; D is unresolved. The V gene's germline CDR1 is SEHNR and CDR2 FQNEAQ (reference sequence). Trimming cost V 5 bases and J 1 base, with 14 bases left between them. The CDR3 covers 15 residues. CDR3 sequence reads: CASSPYGSKNTEAFF. CDR3 DNA sequence: TGTGCCAGCAGCCCCTACGGGTCAAAGAACACTGAAGCTTTCTTT.